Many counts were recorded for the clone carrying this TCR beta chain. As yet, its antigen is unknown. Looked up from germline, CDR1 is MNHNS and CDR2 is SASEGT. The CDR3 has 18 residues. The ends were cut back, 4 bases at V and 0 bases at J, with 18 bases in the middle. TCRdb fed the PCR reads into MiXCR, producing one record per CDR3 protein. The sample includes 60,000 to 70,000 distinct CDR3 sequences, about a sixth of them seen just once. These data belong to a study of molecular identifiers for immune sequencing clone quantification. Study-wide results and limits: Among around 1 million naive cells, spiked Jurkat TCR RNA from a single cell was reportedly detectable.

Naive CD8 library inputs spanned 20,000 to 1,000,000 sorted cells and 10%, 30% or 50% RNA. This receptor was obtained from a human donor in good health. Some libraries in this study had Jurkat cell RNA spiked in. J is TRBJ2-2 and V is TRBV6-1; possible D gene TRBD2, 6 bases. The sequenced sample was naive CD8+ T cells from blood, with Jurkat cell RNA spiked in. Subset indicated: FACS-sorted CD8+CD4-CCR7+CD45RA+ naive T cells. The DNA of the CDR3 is TGTGCCAGCAGTGGGGGGGTTTTCGGCCCGACGAACACCGGGGAGCTGTTTTTT. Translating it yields CASSGGVFGPTNTGELFF.